This T cell receptor (beta chain) originates from a study of OX40 agonist ivuxolimab in advanced cancers. As for the study more broadly: Ivuxolimab was an agonistic, fully human IgG2 monoclonal antibody directed against OX40 (CD134), a costimulatory receptor. Intravenous ivuxolimab was administered to patients every 2 weeks at six dose levels: 0.01, 0.1, 0.3, 1.5, 3 and 10 mg/kg. Of the roughly 50 dose-escalation patients, hepatocellular carcinoma was present in about 20, melanoma in around 15, renal cell carcinoma in 9 and head and neck cancer in 9. In the dose-escalation cohort, more than 80% of patients were male, and the mean age was roughly 56 years with a range of about 23 to 79. Patients were allowed to have had prior anti-PD-1, anti-PD-L1 or anti-CTLA-4 therapy, and about 40% of the dose-escalation patients had been treated with checkpoint inhibitors. Partial responses occurred in three dose-escalation patients, of whom one had hepatocellular carcinoma and two had cutaneous melanoma. Peripheral TCRbeta sequencing aimed to test whether ivuxolimab altered TCR sequence diversity and caused clonal T-cell expansion. The paper covers the monotherapy dose-escalation part of the phase I ivuxolimab trial, which included N = 52 patients.

The trial excluded patients who had a history of autoimmune disease or who were on systemic immunosuppression. Peripheral blood for TCR sequencing was collected from all dose cohorts at baseline, on cycle 4 day 1, and on cycle 7 day 1. The samples were taken from a phase I, first-in-human, multicenter, open-label dose-escalation trial of ivuxolimab. The trial enrolled adults with locally advanced or metastatic head and neck squamous cell, hepatocellular, melanoma or renal cell carcinoma. Before TCR sequencing, CD4+ and CD8+ T cells were separately sorted from peripheral blood. For sequencing of the TCRbeta CDR3 region, genomic DNA was extracted from the sorted cells. The immunoSEQ Assay was used to sequence the TCRbeta CDR3 regions. TCRdb's version of the immuneACCESS table is confined to in-frame rearrangements and falls short of the full clone set. An unresolved V gene accounts for under half of the shortfall where checked; the remainder is of unknown origin. The sample table holds roughly 69,000 clones, of which about 87% were seen once. The top ten clonotypes cover more than 3.5% of the sample.

As regards this clone: Its recognized antigen is unknown. Within one base of it there is no much larger clone, and no base qualities were kept.

Overall study results and their limits: Clonal expansion of both CD4+ and CD8+ blood T cells was observed from baseline to week 6 at doses 0.1 to 3.0 mg/kg. Low levels of normalized T-cell clonal expansion were also seen in some nonresponding patients. Partial responders in the 0.1-3.0 mg/kg groups had among the lowest normalized peripheral clonal expansion, especially among CD8+ T cells. Antigen specificity was not determined for the clonally expanded peripheral T cells. On average, CD8+ T cells showed more expanded clones than CD4+ T cells after ivuxolimab.

The source is an adult with an advanced solid tumor such as melanoma, head and neck, liver or kidney cancer. Sample: CD4+ or CD8+ T cells sorted from blood, taken in a trial of the OX40 agonist ivuxolimab.

CDR3 sequence: CASSLFARGQEKLFF. The nucleotide sequence is TGTGCCAGCAGTTTATTTGCCAGGGGGCAAGAAAAACTGTTTTTT. Recombination linked TRBV27 to TRBJ1-4, and 8 junction bases match TRBD1. The cysteine opens and the phenylalanine closes a CDR3 of 15 amino acids. Only CDR3 DNA remains: 45 bases, in frame from the first base. V trim: 1 base; J trim: 8 bases; unmatched bases: 6. CDR1 and CDR2 are drawn from the germline V gene (reference sequence): MNHEY, SMNVEV.